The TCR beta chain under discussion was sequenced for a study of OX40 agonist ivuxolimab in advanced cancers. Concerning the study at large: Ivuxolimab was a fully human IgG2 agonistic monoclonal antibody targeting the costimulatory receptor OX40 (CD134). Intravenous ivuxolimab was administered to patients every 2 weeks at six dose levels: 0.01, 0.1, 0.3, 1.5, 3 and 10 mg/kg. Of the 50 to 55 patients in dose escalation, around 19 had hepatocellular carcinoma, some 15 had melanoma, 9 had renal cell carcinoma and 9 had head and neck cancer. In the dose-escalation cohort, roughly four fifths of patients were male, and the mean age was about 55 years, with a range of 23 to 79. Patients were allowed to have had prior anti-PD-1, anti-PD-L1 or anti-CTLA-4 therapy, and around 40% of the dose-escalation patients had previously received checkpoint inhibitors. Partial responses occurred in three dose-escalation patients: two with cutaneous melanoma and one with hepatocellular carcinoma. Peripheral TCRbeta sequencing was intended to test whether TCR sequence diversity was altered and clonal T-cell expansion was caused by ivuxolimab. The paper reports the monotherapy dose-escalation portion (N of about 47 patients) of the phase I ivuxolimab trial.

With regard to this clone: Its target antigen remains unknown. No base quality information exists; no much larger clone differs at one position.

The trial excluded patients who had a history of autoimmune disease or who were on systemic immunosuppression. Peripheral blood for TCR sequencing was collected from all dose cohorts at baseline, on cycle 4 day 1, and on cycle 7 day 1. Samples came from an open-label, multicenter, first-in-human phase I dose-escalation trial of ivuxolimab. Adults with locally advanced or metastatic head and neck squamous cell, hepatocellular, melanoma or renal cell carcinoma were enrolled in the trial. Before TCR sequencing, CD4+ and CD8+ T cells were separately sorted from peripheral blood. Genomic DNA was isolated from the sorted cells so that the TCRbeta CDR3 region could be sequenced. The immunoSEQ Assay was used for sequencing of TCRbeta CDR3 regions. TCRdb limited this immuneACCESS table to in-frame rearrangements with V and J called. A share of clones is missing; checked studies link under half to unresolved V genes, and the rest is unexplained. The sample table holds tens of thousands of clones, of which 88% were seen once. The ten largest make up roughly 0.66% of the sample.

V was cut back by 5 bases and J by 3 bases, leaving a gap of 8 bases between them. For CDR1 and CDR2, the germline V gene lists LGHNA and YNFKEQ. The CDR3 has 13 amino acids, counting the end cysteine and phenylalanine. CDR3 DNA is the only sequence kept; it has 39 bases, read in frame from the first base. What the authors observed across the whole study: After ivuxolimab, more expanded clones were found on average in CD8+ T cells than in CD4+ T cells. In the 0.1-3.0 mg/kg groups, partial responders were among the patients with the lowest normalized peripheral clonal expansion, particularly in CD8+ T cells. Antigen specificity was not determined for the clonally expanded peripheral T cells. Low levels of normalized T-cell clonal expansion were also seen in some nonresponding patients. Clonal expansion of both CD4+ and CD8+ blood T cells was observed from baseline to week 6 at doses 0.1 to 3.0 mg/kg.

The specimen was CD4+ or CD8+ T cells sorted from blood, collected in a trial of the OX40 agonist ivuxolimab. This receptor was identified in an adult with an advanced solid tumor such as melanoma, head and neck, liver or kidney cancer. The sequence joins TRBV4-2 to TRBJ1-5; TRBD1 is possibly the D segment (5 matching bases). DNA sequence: TGTGCCAGCAGCTTTGGGGCCAATCAGCCCCAGCATTTT. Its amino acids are CASSFGANQPQHF.